Following are 28 T cell receptor beta chains from one sample sequenced in a study of response to subunit inactivated influenza vaccine. One entry per CDR3 protein, called by TCRdb with MiXCR from the RT-PCR reads. The table has roughly 630,000 distinct CDR3 sequences, around 15% seen once. The specimen comprised PBMCs from blood, sampled around 14 days before vaccination. These receptor sequences come from a man aged 45-60 years who received an inactivated influenza vaccine.

There are many counts of this clonotype. The chain couples TRBV7-6 to TRBJ1-2, with D maybe TRBD1 (6 bases). The V end was cut by 5 bases, the J end by 3 bases, with 13 bases between. The germline V gene encodes CDR1 SGHVS and CDR2 FNYEAQ. The CDR3 loop spans 14 amino acids. The CDR3, as DNA: TGTGCCAGCAGCCCGAGGGGGGCGGACTATGGCTACACCTTC. This codes for CASSPRGADYGYTF. Using reference TRBV7-6 and TRBJ1-2 for the parts outside the CDR3, the full variable domain is GAGVSQSPRYKVTKRGQDVALRCDPISGHVSLYWYRQALGQGPEFLTYFNYEAQQDKSGLPNDRFSAERPEGSISTLTIQRTEQRDSAMYRCASSPRGADYGYTFGSGTRLTVV.

In its sample, this clonotype was seen a few times. The V and J genes are TRBV12-3 or TRBV12-4 and TRBJ2-3, with 9 bases that match TRBD2. This CDR3 has 13 residues. After removal of 9 bases from V and 2 bases from J, the junction contained 3 bases not matched to a gene. CDR3 nucleotide sequence: TGTGCCAGTAGACTAGCGGACACAGATACGCAGTATTTT. Its translation is CASRLADTDTQYF.

The chain links TRBV12-3 or TRBV12-4 to TRBJ1-5, with D possibly TRBD1 on 5 matching bases. The CDR3 has 14 residues. Trimming removed 6 bases at V and 0 bases at J, with 9 bases between. In nucleotides, the CDR3 is TGTGCCAGCAGCCGGGACTTTAGCAATCAGCCCCAGCATTTT. This gives the protein CASSRDFSNQPQHF.

This clonotype has more than one count but fewer than ten. The chain carries TRBV27 and TRBJ2-1, with TRBD1 matching over 7 bases. The CDR3 runs to 17 residues. J gave up 0 bases and V 2 bases, and 7 bases lay outside the gene matches. Looked up from germline, CDR1 is MNHEY and CDR2 is SMNVEV (reference sequence). The CDR3 DNA follows: TGTGCCAGCAGTTTAGGCGCCGGGACAGCCTCCTACAATGAGCAGTTCTTC. Amino acid sequence: CASSLGAGTASYNEQFF.

This clonotype appeared a few times. V and J are TRBV10-1 and TRBJ2-2; no firm D call. The V end was cut by 3 bases, the J end by 0 bases, with 8 bases between. CDR1 WNHNN and CDR2 SYGVQD come from the germline V gene (reference sequence). This CDR3 has 15 residues. This CDR3 reads CASSEMSANTGELFF. The CDR3 DNA reads as TGCGCCAGCAGTGAAATGTCAGCGAACACCGGGGAGCTGTTTTTT.

This clonotype was observed a few times. The gene calls are TRBV29-1 and TRBJ2-2; D perhaps matches TRBD1 (6 bases). Germline-derived CDR1 and CDR2 are SQVTM and ANQGSEA. This CDR3 is 14 amino acids long. With 4 bases removed from V and 1 base from J, the gap between germline ends came to 10 bases. The CDR3 sequence: CSVAPQGNTGELFF. DNA for the CDR3: TGCAGCGTTGCACCACAGGGGAACACCGGGGAGCTGTTTTTT.

This clonotype has just a few counts. The chain carries TRBV4-3 and TRBJ2-1, with D unresolved. V lost 3 bases and J lost 10, with 13 bases in between. Germline V lookup: CDR1 LGHNA, CDR2 YSLEER. The CDR3 spans 13 residues. Here the CDR3 DNA reads TGCGCCAGCAGCCAGTCCACCCCGACAGAGCAGTTCTTC. It is translated as CASSQSTPTEQFF.

The J gene is TRBJ2-1, the V gene TRBV12-3 or TRBV12-4, with no clear D. The CDR3 has 13 amino acids. The V gene lost 10 bases and the J gene lost 1 base, with 11 bases spanning the gap. The CDR3 protein is CATSIGSYNEQFF. The CDR3, as DNA: TGTGCCACCAGCATTGGGTCCTACAATGAGCAGTTCTTC.

This clonotype has at least ten counts. The V gene is TRBV2, the J gene TRBJ2-2, with 11 nucleotides matching TRBD1. The CDR3 has 14 residues. Looked up from germline, CDR1 is SNHLY and CDR2 is FYNNEI. Trimming removed 9 bases from V and 2 bases from J; junction bases left unmatched: 2. CDR3 loop: CASRTGGNTGELFF. The CDR3 DNA follows: TGTGCCAGTAGGACAGGGGGCAACACCGGGGAGCTGTTTTTT.

This rearrangement joins TRBV18 to TRBJ1-1; TRBD1 agrees at 7 bases. CDR1 and CDR2 (germline): KGHSH, LQKENI. Trimming took 6 bases from V and 6 from J; bases not matched to a gene: 10. The CDR3 sequence is 14 residues long. The CDR3 bases are TGTGCCAGCTCTCTATTGAACAGGGGCGCTGAAGCTTTCTTT. Its translation: CASSLLNRGAEAFF.

The J gene is TRBJ2-7, the V gene TRBV6-5; D possibly corresponds to TRBD1 (5 bases). CDR3 length equals 14 residues. CDR1 and CDR2 (germline): MNHEY, SVGAGI. V lost 2 bases and J lost 0, with 8 bases in between. The CDR3 region is CASSYDRNSYEQYF. CDR3 sequence (DNA): TGTGCCAGCAGTTACGACAGAAACTCCTACGAGCAGTACTTC.

Ten or more counts support this clonotype. This chain uses TRBV6-2 or TRBV6-3 with TRBJ2-2; the D is unclear. The CDR3 totals 12 residues. With 0 bases removed from V and 7 bases from J, the gap between germline ends came to 3 bases. Germline CDR1 and CDR2: MNHEY and SVGEGT. CDR3 region: CASSYSIGELFF. CDR3 coding DNA: TGTGCCAGCAGTTACTCGATCGGGGAGCTGTTTTTT.

The chain recombines TRBV12-3 or TRBV12-4 with TRBJ2-3; D uncertain. Deletions cut 3 bases from V and 5 bases from J, with 12 bases between. CDR3 length equals 14 residues. The CDR3 loop is CASSLGGMVDTQYF. CDR3 nucleotides: TGTGCCAGCAGTTTGGGCGGAATGGTAGATACGCAGTATTTT.

This clonotype was recorded many times. This chain uses TRBV11-2 with TRBJ1-2, with 7 bases fitting TRBD1. The V gene's germline CDR1 is SGHAT and CDR2 FQNNGV. Trimming removed 2 bases from V and 4 bases from J; junction bases left unmatched: 4. The CDR3 sequence is 14 residues long. CDR3 sequence reads: CASSLSGTVYGYTF. The CDR3 coding sequence is TGTGCCAGCAGCTTATCCGGGACAGTCTATGGCTACACCTTC. Based on the CDR3 plus reference TRBV11-2 and TRBJ1-2, the full variable domain is EAGVAQSPRYKIIEKRQSVAFWCNPISGHATLYWYQQILGQGPKLLIQFQNNGVVDDSQLPKDRFSAERLKGVDSTLKIQPAKLEDSAVYLCASSLSGTVYGYTFGSGTRLTVV.

Only a few counts were recorded for this clonotype. V gene TRBV9 combines with J gene TRBJ2-3; 8 positions match TRBD1. CDR1 is SGDLS and CDR2 is YYNGEE in the germline V gene. The CDR3 runs 15 residues. V lost 0 bases to trimming and J lost 2 bases; unmatched junction nucleotides: 2. The CDR3 sequence: CASSVGTGNTDTQYF. CDR3 nucleotide sequence: TGTGCCAGCAGCGTAGGGACAGGGAACACAGATACGCAGTATTTT. The complete variable domain, with remaining parts taken from reference TRBV9 and TRBJ2-3, reads DSGVTQTPKHLITATGQRVTLRCSPRSGDLSVYWYQQSLDQGLQFLIQYYNGEERAKGNILERFSAQQFPDLHSELNLSSLELGDSALYFCASSVGTGNTDTQYFGPGTRLTVL.

The chain joins TRBV18 to TRBJ2-7, with 7 nucleotides matching TRBD2. The CDR3 extends over 15 amino acids. With V trimmed by 5 bases and J by 4 bases, 11 bases remained unmatched. Germline V gene lookup returns CDR1 KGHSH and CDR2 LQKENI. The CDR3 sequence: CASSNRPREGYEQYF. In DNA, the CDR3 is TGTGCCAGCTCAAACCGACCCAGGGAGGGATACGAGCAGTACTTC.

Many counts were recorded for this clonotype. This sequence joins TRBV6-2 or TRBV6-3 and TRBJ1-1, with a tentative D call TRBD1 (6 bases). Trimming took off 6 bases at V and 3 bases at J, with 17 bases between the two ends. The CDR3 length is 15 residues. CDR1 and CDR2 (germline): MNHEY, SVGEGT. CDR3 sequence: CASSSRTGSHTEAFF. Here the CDR3 DNA reads TGTGCCAGCAGCTCCCGAACAGGGTCCCACACTGAAGCTTTCTTT.

In its sample, this clonotype was seen a few times. This chain links TRBV4-1 with TRBJ2-5, with D perhaps matching TRBD1 (6 bases). The CDR3 consists of 16 residues. Germline CDR1 is MGHRA and CDR2 is YSYEKL. The V end lost 0 bases, the J end lost 4 bases, and 15 bases lay between the germline ends. The CDR3 nucleotides are TGCGCCAGCAGCCAAGATGAGGTTCAGGGGTTAGAGACCCAGTACTTC. It codes for CASSQDEVQGLETQYF.

This clonotype was recorded a few times. The rearrangement links TRBV20-1 to TRBJ1-2; 10 bases line up with TRBD1. The CDR3 loop spans 16 amino acids. Germline V CDR1 and CDR2: DFQATT, SNEGSKA (reference sequence). After removal of 3 bases from V and 5 bases from J, the junction contained 12 bases not matched to a gene. The CDR3 nucleotides are TGCAGTGCTAGGAGCGTTCGGGACAGGGGTTCTTATGGCTACACCTTC. Amino acid sequence: CSARSVRDRGSYGYTF.

This clonotype has more than one count but fewer than ten. V gene TRBV29-1 combines with J gene TRBJ2-1, with TRBD2 identical over 7 bases. CDR1 and CDR2 from the germline V gene are SQVTM and ANQGSEA. CDR3 length: 12 amino acids. The V segment lost 7 bases and the J segment 5 bases; nucleotides outside the gene matches: 5. This chain's CDR3 is CSGDYLNNEQFF. Here the CDR3 DNA reads TGCAGCGGGGACTACCTAAACAATGAGCAGTTCTTC.

The gene calls are TRBV7-9 and TRBJ2-7; 8 nucleotides line up with TRBD2. This CDR3 has 11 residues. J gave up 9 bases and V 4 bases, and 2 bases lay outside the gene matches. Germline V gene data show CDR1 as SEHNR and CDR2 as FQNEAQ (reference sequence). The CDR3 bases are TGTGCCAGCAGCTCCGCGGGGGGGCAGTACTTC. Translation gives CASSSAGGQYF.

The rearrangement links TRBV28 to TRBJ2-7; D unresolved. This CDR3 has 12 amino acids. From germline, CDR1 is MDHEN and CDR2 SYDVKM. The V and J ends lost 5 bases and 0 bases respectively, with 5 bases between them. CDR3 sequence: CASSQISYEQYF. For the CDR3, the DNA is TGTGCCAGCAGTCAGATCTCCTACGAGCAGTACTTC.

This clonotype was seen a handful of times. The chain uses TRBV2 and TRBJ2-6; tentatively, D is TRBD1 (6 bases). V lost 2 bases and J lost 0, with 14 bases in between. Germline V gene sequence: CDR1 SNHLY, CDR2 FYNNEI. The CDR3 contains 18 residues. The CDR3 loop reads CASSERQVDSSGANVLTF. CDR3 DNA sequence: TGTGCCAGCAGTGAAAGACAGGTCGACAGCTCTGGGGCCAACGTCCTGACTTTC.

This clonotype was observed many times. J is TRBJ2-3 and V is TRBV5-1; 12 positions match TRBD2. The CDR3 has 18 residues. CDR1 is SGHRS, CDR2 YFSETQ, per germline. The ends lost 5 bases at V and 3 bases at J; junction bases unmatched: 13. CDR3 nucleotides: TGCGCCAGCAGTCTAATCCCTAGCGGGGGGGCCATTACAGATACGCAGTATTTT. It codes for CASSLIPSGGAITDTQYF. The variable domain in full, with the rest retrieved from reference TRBV5-1 and TRBJ2-3, is KAGVTQTPRYLIKTRGQQVTLSCSPISGHRSVSWYQQTPGQGLQFLFEYFSETQRNKGNFPGRFSGRQFSNSRSEMNVSTLELGDSALYLCASSLIPSGGAITDTQYFGPGTRLTVL.

A few counts support this clonotype. The CDR3 bases are TGCAGGAGCGGGGATGGGGTGACCCAGTACTTC. Residues: CRSGDGVTQYF. The genes are TRBV20-1 and TRBJ2-5, with TRBD2 matching over 7 bases. CDR1 and CDR2 from the germline V gene are DFQATT and SNEGSKA (reference sequence). This CDR3 has 11 amino acids.

V is TRBV20-1 and J is TRBJ2-3; D is perhaps TRBD1 (5 bases). The CDR3 spans 16 residues. V shed 4 bases and J shed 0 bases, with 17 bases lying between them. Germline V gives CDR1 DFQATT, CDR2 SNEGSKA (reference sequence). This CDR3 is CSATRQNLLSTDTQYF. CDR3 nucleotides: TGCAGTGCTACCAGACAGAACTTACTTAGCACAGATACGCAGTATTTT.

The chain recombines TRBV20-1 with TRBJ1-5, with D uncertain. The germline V gene has CDR1 DFQATT and CDR2 SNEGSKA (reference sequence). Trimming removed 3 bases from V and 4 bases from J, with 10 bases in between. The CDR3 covers 13 residues. The CDR3 region is CSARGSYNQPQHF. The CDR3 DNA reads as TGCAGTGCTAGGGGCAGCTATAATCAGCCCCAGCATTTT.

In this sample, this clonotype turned up a few times. The rearrangement joins TRBV6-1 to TRBJ2-7; 7 bases align to TRBD1. The CDR3 has 13 amino acids. V lost 10 bases and J lost 0; bases outside the gene matches: 6. CDR1 is MNHNS and CDR2 is SASEGT in the germline V gene. The CDR3 protein is CATGQHSSYEQYF. CDR3 DNA: TGTGCCACGGGACAGCACAGCTCCTACGAGCAGTACTTC.